Here is one T cell receptor beta chain with its context. Antigen specificity is unknown. The data stem from a study of T-cell reconstitution after alpha-beta-depleted transplantation in children. Researchers prepared the TCRbeta library using unique molecular identifiers, the study reports. Using its own MiXCR run on the PCR reads, TCRdb lists one record per CDR3 protein. The sample gives about 500,000 distinct CDR3 sequences, roughly 11% of which show up once; approximately 14% is in the top ten. The study, taken as a whole, reports: T-cell counts and diversity were attributed mostly to newly produced T cells one year after transplant. Several hundred rapidly expanded clones from non-depleted graft cells reportedly supplied alpha-beta T cells about two months post-transplant. Surviving recipient T cells and thymic progenitors underlay high day-60 TCRbeta diversity in some patients.

The V and J ends lost 6 bases and 4 bases respectively, with 9 bases between them. The CDR3 totals 12 residues. Germline V gene data show CDR1 as MNHEY and CDR2 as SVGAGI. The specimen comprised PBMCs, mostly from graft donor cells, sampled 180 days after TCRalphabeta/CD19-depleted stem cell transplant. The chain joins TRBV6-5 to TRBJ1-2; D ambiguous. This TCR came from a female patient aged 2 to 10 who had a stem cell transplant for aplastic anemia, so the T cells may come from the graft donor. The DNA of the CDR3 is TGTGCCAGCAGCACCACATCCTATGGCTACACCTTC. Residues: CASSTTSYGYTF.